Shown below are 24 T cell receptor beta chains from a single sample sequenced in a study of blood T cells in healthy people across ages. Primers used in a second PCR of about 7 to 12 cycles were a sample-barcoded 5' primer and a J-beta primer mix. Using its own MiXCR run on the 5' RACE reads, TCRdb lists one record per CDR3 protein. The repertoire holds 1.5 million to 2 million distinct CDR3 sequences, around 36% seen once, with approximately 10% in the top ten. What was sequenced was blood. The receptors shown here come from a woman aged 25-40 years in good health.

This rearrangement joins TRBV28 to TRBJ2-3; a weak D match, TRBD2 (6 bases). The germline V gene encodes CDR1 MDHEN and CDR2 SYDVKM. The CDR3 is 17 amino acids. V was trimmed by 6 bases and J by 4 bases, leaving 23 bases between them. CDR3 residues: CASSSPGLTPQSDTQYF. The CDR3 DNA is TGTGCCAGCAGCTCCCCGGGACTCACTCCGCAATCAGATACGCAGTATTTT.

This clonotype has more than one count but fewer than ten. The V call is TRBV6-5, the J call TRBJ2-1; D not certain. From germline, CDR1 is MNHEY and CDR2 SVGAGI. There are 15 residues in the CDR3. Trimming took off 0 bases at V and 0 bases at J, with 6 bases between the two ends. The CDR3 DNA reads TGTGCCAGCAGTTACTCCGAAAGCTCCTACAATGAGCAGTTCTTC. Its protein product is CASSYSESSYNEQFF.

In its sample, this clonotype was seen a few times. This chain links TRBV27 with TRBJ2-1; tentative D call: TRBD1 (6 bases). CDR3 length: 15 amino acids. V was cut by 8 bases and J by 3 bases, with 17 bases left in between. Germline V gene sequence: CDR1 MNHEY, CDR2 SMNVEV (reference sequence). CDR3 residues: CASVPHRVDYNEQFF. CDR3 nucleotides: TGTGCCAGCGTTCCCCACAGGGTGGACTACAATGAGCAGTTCTTC.

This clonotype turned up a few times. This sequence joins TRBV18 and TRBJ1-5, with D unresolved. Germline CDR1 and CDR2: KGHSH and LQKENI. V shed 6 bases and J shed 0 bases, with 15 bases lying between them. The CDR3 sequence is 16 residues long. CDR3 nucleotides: TGTGCCAGCTCCCGCGTTGGGCCACCTAGCAATCAGCCCCAGCATTTT. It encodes CASSRVGPPSNQPQHF. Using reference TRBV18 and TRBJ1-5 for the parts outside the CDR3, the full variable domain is NAGVMQNPRHLVRRRGQEARLRCSPMKGHSHVYWYRQLPEEGLKFMVYLQKENIIDESGMPKERFSAEFPKEGPSILRIQQVVRGDSAAYFCASSRVGPPSNQPQHFGDGTRLSIL.

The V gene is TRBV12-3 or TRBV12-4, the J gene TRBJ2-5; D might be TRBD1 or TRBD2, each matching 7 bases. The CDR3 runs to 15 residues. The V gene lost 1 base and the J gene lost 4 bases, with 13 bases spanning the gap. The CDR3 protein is CASSLGQGGGETQYF. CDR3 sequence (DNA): TGTGCCAGCAGTTTAGGGCAGGGGGGGGGAGAGACCCAGTACTTC.

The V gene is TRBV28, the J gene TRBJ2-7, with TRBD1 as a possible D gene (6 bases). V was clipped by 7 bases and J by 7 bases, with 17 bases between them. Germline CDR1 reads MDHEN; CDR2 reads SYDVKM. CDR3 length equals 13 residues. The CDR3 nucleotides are TGTGCCAGCACGGGACACGGCAGAGTAGAGCAGTACTTC. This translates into CASTGHGRVEQYF. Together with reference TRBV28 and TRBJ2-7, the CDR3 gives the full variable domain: DVKVTQSSRYLVKRTGEKVFLECVQDMDHENMFWYRQDPGLGLRLIYFSYDVKMKEKGDIPEGYSVSREKKERFSLILESASTNQTSMYLCASTGHGRVEQYFGPGTRLTVT.

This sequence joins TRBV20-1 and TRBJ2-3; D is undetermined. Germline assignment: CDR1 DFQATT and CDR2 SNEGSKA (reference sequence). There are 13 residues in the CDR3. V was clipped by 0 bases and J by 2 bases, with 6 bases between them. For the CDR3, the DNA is TGCAGTGCTAGAGATCCGCACACAGATACGCAGTATTTT. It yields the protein CSARDPHTDTQYF.

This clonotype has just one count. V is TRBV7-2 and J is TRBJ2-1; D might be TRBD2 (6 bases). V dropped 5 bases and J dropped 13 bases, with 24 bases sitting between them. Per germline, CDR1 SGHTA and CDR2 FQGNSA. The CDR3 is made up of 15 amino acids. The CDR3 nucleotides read TGTGCCAGCAGCGCCGCGCGGGGAATACAAGAGACCCAGTTCTTC. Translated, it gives CASSAARGIQETQFF.

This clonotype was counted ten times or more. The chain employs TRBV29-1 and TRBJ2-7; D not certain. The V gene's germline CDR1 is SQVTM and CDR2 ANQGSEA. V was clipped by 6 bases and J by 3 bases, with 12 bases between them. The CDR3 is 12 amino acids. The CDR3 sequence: CSVSTDRYEQYF. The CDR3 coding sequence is TGCAGCGTCTCCACTGACCGCTACGAGCAGTACTTC.

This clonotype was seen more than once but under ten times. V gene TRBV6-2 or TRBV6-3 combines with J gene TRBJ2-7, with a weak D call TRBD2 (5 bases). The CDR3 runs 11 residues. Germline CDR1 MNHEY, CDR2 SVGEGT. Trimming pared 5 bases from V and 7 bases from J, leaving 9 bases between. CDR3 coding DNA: TGTGCCAGCAGTAACGGCGGGGAGCAGTACTTC. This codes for CASSNGGEQYF.

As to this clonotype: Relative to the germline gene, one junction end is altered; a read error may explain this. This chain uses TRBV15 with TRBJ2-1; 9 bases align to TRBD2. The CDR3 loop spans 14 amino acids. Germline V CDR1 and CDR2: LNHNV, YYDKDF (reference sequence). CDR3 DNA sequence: TGTGTCACCAGCAGAGGAGGTAGCGGGGGTGAGCAGTTCTTC. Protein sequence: CVTSRGGSGGEQFF.

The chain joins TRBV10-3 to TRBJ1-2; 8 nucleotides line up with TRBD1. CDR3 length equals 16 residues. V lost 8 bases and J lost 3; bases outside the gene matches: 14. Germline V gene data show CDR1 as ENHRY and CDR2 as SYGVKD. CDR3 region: CAIGGLGTGGDYGYTF. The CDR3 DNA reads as TGTGCCATCGGAGGACTCGGGACAGGAGGGGACTATGGCTACACCTTC.

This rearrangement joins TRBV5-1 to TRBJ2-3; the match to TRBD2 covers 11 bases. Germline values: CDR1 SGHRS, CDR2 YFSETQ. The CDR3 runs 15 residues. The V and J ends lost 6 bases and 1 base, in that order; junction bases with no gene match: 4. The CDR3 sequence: CASTVAGGRTDTQYF. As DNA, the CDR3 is TGCGCCAGCACAGTAGCGGGGGGGCGCACAGATACGCAGTATTTT.

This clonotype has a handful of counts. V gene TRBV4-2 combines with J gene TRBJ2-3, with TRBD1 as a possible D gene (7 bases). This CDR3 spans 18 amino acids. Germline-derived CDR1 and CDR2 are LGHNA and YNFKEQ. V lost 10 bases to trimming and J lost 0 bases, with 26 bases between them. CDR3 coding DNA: TGTGCCACCGAACGTAGGAGGGGGCCCTATACTAGCACAGATACGCAGTATTTT. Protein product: CATERRRGPYTSTDTQYF.

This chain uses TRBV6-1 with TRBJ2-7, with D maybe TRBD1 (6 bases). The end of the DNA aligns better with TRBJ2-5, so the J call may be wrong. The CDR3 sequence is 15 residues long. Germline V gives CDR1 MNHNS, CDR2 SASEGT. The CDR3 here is CASRLTSQGGETQYF. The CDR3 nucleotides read TGTGCCAGCAGGCTAACCTCACAGGGCGGAGAGACCCAGTACTTC.

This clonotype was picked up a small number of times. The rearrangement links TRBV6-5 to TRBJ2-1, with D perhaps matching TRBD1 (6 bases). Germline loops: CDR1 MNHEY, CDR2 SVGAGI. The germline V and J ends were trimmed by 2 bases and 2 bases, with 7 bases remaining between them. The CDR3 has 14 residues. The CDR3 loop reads CASSYGTPYNEQFF. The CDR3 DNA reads TGTGCCAGCAGTTACGGGACACCCTACAATGAGCAGTTCTTC.

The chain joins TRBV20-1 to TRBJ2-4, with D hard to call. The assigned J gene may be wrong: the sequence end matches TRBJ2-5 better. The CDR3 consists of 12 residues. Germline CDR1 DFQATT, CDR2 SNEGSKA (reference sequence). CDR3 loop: CSASLREETQYF. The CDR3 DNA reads TGCAGTGCTAGTCTCCGGGAAGAGACCCAGTACTTC.

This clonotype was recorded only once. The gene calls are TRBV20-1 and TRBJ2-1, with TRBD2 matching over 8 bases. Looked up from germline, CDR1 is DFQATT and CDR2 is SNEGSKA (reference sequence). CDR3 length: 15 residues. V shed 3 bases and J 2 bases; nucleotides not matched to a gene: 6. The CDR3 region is CSARVTGLAYNEQFF. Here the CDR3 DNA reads TGCAGTGCTAGGGTTACGGGACTAGCCTACAATGAGCAGTTCTTC.

The CDR3 loop reads CASSLGQGRAETQYF. In DNA form, the CDR3 reads TGTGCCAGCAGCTTAGGTCAGGGGCGCGCGGAGACCCAGTACTTC. The V gene is TRBV11-2, the J gene TRBJ2-5, with D possibly matching TRBD1 (6 bases). This CDR3 region has 15 residues. Trimming removed 1 base at V and 5 bases at J, with 14 bases between. CDR1 SGHAT and CDR2 FQNNGV come from the germline V gene.

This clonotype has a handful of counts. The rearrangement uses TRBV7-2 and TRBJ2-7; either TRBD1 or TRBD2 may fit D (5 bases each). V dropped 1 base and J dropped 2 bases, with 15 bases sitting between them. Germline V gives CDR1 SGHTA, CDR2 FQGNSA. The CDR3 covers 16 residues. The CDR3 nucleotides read TGTGCCAGCAGCTTAGTTGGGGACCTAACAGCCTACGAGCAGTACTTC. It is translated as CASSLVGDLTAYEQYF.

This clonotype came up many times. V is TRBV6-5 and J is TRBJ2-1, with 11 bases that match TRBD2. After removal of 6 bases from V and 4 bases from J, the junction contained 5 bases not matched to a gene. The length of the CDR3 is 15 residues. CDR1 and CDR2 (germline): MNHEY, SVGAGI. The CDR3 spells CASRTLAGGYNEQFF. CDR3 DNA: TGTGCCAGCAGGACCCTAGCGGGAGGTTACAATGAGCAGTTCTTC.

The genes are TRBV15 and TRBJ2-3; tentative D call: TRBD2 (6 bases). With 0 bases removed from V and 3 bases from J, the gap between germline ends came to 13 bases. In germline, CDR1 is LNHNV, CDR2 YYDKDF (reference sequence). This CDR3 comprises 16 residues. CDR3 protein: CATSRDRRESTDTQYF. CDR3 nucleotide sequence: TGTGCCACCAGCAGAGATCGTCGGGAGTCTACAGATACGCAGTATTTT.

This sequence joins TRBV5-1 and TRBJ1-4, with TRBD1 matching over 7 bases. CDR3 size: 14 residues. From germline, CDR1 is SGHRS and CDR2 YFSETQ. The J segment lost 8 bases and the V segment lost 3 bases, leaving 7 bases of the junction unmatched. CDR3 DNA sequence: TGCGCCAGCAGCTCCCGGGACAGATCCGAAAAACTGTTTTTT. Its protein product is CASSSRDRSEKLFF.

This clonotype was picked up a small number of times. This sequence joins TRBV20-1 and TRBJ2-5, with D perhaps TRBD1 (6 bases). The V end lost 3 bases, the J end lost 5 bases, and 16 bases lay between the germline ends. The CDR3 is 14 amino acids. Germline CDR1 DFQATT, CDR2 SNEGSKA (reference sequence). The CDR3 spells CSARGHGGKETQYF. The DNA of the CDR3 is TGCAGTGCTAGGGGACATGGAGGAAAGGAGACCCAGTACTTC.